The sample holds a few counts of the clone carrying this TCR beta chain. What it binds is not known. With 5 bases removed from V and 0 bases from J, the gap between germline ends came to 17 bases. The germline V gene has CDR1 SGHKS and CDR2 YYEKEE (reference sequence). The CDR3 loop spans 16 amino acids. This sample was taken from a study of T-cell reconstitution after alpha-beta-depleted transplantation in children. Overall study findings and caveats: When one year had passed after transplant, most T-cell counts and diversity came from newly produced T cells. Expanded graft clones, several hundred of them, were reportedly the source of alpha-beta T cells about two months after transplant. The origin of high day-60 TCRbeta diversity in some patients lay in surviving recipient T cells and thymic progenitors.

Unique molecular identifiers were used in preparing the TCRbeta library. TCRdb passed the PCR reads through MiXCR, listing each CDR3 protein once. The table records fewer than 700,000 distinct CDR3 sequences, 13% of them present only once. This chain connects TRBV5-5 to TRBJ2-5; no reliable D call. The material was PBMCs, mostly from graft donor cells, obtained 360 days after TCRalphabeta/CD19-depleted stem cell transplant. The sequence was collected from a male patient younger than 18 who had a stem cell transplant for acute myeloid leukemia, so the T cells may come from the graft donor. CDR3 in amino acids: CASSFLPGTDQETQYF. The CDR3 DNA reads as TGTGCCAGCAGTTTTCTCCCTGGTACAGACCAAGAGACCCAGTACTTC.